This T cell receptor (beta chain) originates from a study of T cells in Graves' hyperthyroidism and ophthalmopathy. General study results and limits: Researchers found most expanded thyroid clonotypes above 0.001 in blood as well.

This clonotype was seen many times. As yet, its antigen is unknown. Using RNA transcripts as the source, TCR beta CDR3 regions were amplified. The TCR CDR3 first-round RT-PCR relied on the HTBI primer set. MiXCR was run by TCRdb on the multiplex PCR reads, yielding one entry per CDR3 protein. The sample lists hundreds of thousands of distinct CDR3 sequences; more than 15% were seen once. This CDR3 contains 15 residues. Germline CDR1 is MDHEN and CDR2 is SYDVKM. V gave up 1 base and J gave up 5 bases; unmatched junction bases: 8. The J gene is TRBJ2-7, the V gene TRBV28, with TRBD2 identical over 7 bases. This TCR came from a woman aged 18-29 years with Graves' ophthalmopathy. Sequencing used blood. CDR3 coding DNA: TGTGCCAGCAGTTTATTGGGGGAGGGTTATGACGAGCAGTACTTC. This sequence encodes CASSLLGEGYDEQYF.